A selection of T cell receptor beta chains follows, all from one sample in a study of shared clonotypes between healthy human individuals. Repertoires were generated with immunoSEQ multiplex PCR, while TCRdb's copy carries only in-frame clones and drops some. The profile shows a few million clones, over 85% of them singletons. The sample taken for sequencing was naive CD4+ T cells from PBMCs. The source is a man younger than 30 in good health. Some clones in this sample may be carry-over from other donors' samples. The CDR3 runs from the conserved cysteine through the conserved F or W. A D gene is named only where the DNA matches it firmly. Clone size is given for some rows only: seen once, a few or many times, or a class if the clone is expanded.

clone size	CDR3 length	D gene	V gene	J gene	CDR3 protein	CDR3 DNA
-	14	TRBD1	TRBV19	TRBJ1-1	CASTRQGAVTEAFF	TGTGCCAGTACCCGACAGGGGGCGGTCACTGAAGCTTTCTTT
-	14	-	TRBV6-6	TRBJ2-7	CASSYQGPSAEQYF	TGTGCCAGCAGTTACCAGGGGCCTTCGGCCGAGCAGTACTTC
-	14	-	TRBV6-1	TRBJ2-3	CASSEQITTDTQYF	TGTGCCAGCAGTGAACAGATTACCACAGATACGCAGTATTTT
-	13	-	TRBV5-6	TRBJ1-2	CASSFKVHGGYTF	TGTGCCAGCAGCTTTAAGGTGCATGGTGGCTACACCTTC
-	14	-	TRBV5-1	TRBJ1-4	CASRGVTTNEKLFF	TGCGCCAGCAGAGGGGTTACAACTAATGAAAAACTGTTTTTT
-	13	-	TRBV7-2	TRBJ2-7	CASSLQASYEQYF	TGTGCCAGCAGCTTGCAGGCATCCTACGAGCAGTACTTC
-	11	-	TRBV29-1	TRBJ2-7	CSVAGAYEQYF	TGCAGCGTTGCAGGTGCCTACGAGCAGTACTTC
-	16	TRBD1	TRBV18	TRBJ1-1	CASSPGTGAQDTEAFF	TGTGCCAGCTCACCGGGGACAGGGGCGCAGGACACTGAAGCTTTCTTT
once	15	-	TRBV9	TRBJ2-7	CASSVDGTRSYEQYF	TGTGCCAGCAGCGTAGATGGCACCCGCTCCTACGAGCAGTACTTC
-	15	-	TRBV4-1	TRBJ2-2	CASSPGRENTGELFF	TGCGCCAGCAGCCCCGGACGGGAGAACACCGGGGAGCTGTTTTTT
-	14	-	TRBV27	TRBJ1-1	CASSWTGGRTEAFF	TGTGCCAGCAGTTGGACGGGGGGGCGCACTGAAGCTTTCTTT